Below, 29 T cell receptor beta chains from the same sample are listed, as sequenced in a study of blood T cells in healthy people across ages. Then a second PCR, running roughly 7 to 11 cycles, was carried out with a sample-barcoded 5' primer and a J-beta primer mix. TCRdb analysed the 5' RACE reads with MiXCR anew, one entry per CDR3 protein. The repertoire has roughly 800,000 distinct CDR3 sequences, over 45% of them found once; the top ten carry roughly 20%. Sequenced: blood. These receptors were taken from a young man in good health.

The chain has TRBV7-2 and TRBJ2-7; no clear D gene. The better agreement between TRBJ2-5 and the DNA end casts doubt on the J call. The CDR3 has 13 residues. Germline V lookup: CDR1 SGHTA, CDR2 FQGNSA. The CDR3 loop is CASSVDLIGTQYF. For the CDR3, the DNA is TGTGCCAGCAGCGTCGACCTAATTGGGACCCAGTACTTC.

The V and J genes are TRBV7-8 and TRBJ2-2, with 7 bases identical to TRBD2. The CDR3 is 16 amino acids. Germline lookup yields CDR1 SGHVS and CDR2 FQNEAQ. V shed 5 bases and J 6 bases; nucleotides not matched to a gene: 12. CDR3 DNA: TGTGCCAGCAGCCTTGGACTAGATGTTGTCCCCGGGGAGCTGTTTTTT. Its protein product is CASSLGLDVVPGELFF.

This chain connects TRBV5-4 to TRBJ2-7; possibly TRBD1 or TRBD2 for D (5 bases each). With 4 bases removed from V and 11 bases from J, the gap between germline ends came to 16 bases. The CDR3 runs to 12 residues. From germline, CDR1 is SGHNT and CDR2 YYREEE (reference sequence). CDR3 sequence reads: CASSLGTTQEYF. As DNA, the CDR3 is TGTGCCAGCAGCCTAGGGACGACGCAGGAGTACTTC.

There are a few counts of this clonotype. The chain uses TRBV7-2 and TRBJ2-5; perhaps D is TRBD1 or TRBD2 (6 bases each). The DNA end is more similar to TRBJ2-7, so the J call may be wrong. The germline V gene encodes CDR1 SGHTA and CDR2 FQGNSA. The CDR3 contains 13 residues. The CDR3 sequence: CASSRQQGGEQYF. The CDR3 nucleotides are TGTGCCAGCAGCCGACAACAGGGAGGCGAGCAGTACTTC.

This clonotype has at least ten counts. One base away lies a much larger clone, so this may be a sequencing read error. The genes are TRBV27 and TRBJ1-1; D gene ambiguous. The CDR3 runs 11 residues. The V gene's germline CDR1 is MNHEY and CDR2 SMNVEV (reference sequence). Trimming took off 9 bases at V and 8 bases at J, with 13 bases between the two ends. The CDR3, as DNA: TGTGCCAGGGTTGGGGTCGACGAAGCTTTCTTT. Translation gives CARVGVDEAFF.

CDR3 in amino acids: CASRGAYNSPLHF. The CDR3 DNA reads as TGTGCCAGCAGAGGGGCCTATAATTCACCCCTCCACTTT. The chain combines TRBV28 with TRBJ1-6, with D possibly being TRBD1 (5 bases). The CDR3 spans 13 residues. Deletions cut 6 bases from V and 2 bases from J, with 5 bases between. From germline, CDR1 is MDHEN and CDR2 SYDVKM. Filled out from reference TRBV28 and TRBJ1-6, the complete variable domain reads DVKVTQSSRYLVKRTGEKVFLECVQDMDHENMFWYRQDPGLGLRLIYFSYDVKMKEKGDIPEGYSVSREKKERFSLILESASTNQTSMYLCASRGAYNSPLHFGNGTRLTVT.

The chain combines TRBV20-1 with TRBJ1-1; D perhaps matches TRBD1 (5 bases). CDR1 and CDR2 (germline): DFQATT, SNEGSKA (reference sequence). The CDR3 is 13 residues long. Trimming took 3 bases from V and 7 from J, leaving 15 bases between them. This CDR3 is CSASNPVGGEAFF. The CDR3 DNA reads as TGCAGTGCTAGTAACCCCGTGGGGGGTGAAGCTTTCTTT.

This sequence joins TRBV20-1 and TRBJ1-4, with unresolved D. The CDR3 consists of 13 residues. V was trimmed by 2 bases and J by 7 bases, leaving 11 bases between them. Germline V lookup: CDR1 DFQATT, CDR2 SNEGSKA (reference sequence). The CDR3 bases are TGCAGTGCTAGACTGGGAGGAACTGAAAAACTGTTTTTT. Translation gives CSARLGGTEKLFF.

Notes on this clonotype: Compared with germline, one end of the junction differs, possibly owing to a read error. This chain uses TRBV7-2 with TRBJ1-5, with D tentatively TRBD1 (6 bases). The CDR3 spans 13 residues. Germline V gene lookup returns CDR1 SGHTA and CDR2 FQGNSA. The CDR3 reads CASSVQGDQPPHF. In nucleotides, the CDR3 is TGTGCCAGCAGCGTACAGGGCGATCAGCCCCCGCATTTT.

This clonotype has just one count. The chain employs TRBV6-5 and TRBJ2-1; D remains ambiguous. In germline, CDR1 is MNHEY, CDR2 SVGAGI. The CDR3 sequence is 13 residues long. Trimming took off 5 bases at V and 3 bases at J, with 8 bases between the two ends. DNA for the CDR3: TGTGCCAGCAGTCCAATAGACTACAATGAGCAGTTCTTC. Residues: CASSPIDYNEQFF.

The J gene is TRBJ2-1, the V gene TRBV2, with unresolved D. CDR3 length equals 15 residues. The germline CDR1 and CDR2 sequences are SNHLY and FYNNEI. Trimming removed 6 bases from V and 0 bases from J, with 12 bases in between. This chain's CDR3 is CASRGVASSYNEQFF. The CDR3 bases are TGTGCCAGCAGGGGCGTCGCGAGCTCCTACAATGAGCAGTTCTTC.

CDR3 nucleotides: TGTGCCAGCAGTTCCCTAATAACAGGACCGAACACCGGGGAGCTGTTTTTT. Amino acids: CASSSLITGPNTGELFF. The rearrangement joins TRBV6-5 to TRBJ2-2; TRBD1 is a possible D gene (5 bases). Germline CDR1 reads MNHEY; CDR2 reads SVGAGI. The CDR3 spans 17 residues. V lost 4 bases to trimming and J lost 0 bases, with 15 bases between them.

The chain links TRBV12-3 or TRBV12-4 to TRBJ2-4, with D possibly being TRBD2 (6 bases). The end of the DNA is better explained by TRBJ2-5, so the J call may be wrong. The CDR3 extends over 15 amino acids. The CDR3 nucleotides read TGTGCCAGCAGTTGGAGGGATACGACCCAAGAGACCCAGTACTTC. Translation: CASSWRDTTQETQYF.

The rearrangement uses TRBV20-1 and TRBJ2-7; 8 nucleotides line up with TRBD1. This CDR3 contains 11 residues. J gave up 6 bases and V 7 bases, and 5 bases lay outside the gene matches. Germline CDR1 DFQATT, CDR2 SNEGSKA (reference sequence). This CDR3 is CSGQGAGEQYF. The CDR3 nucleotides read TGCAGTGGCCAGGGGGCGGGCGAGCAGTACTTC.

The gene calls are TRBV18 and TRBJ2-5, with TRBD2 identical over 9 bases. J gave up 1 base and V 2 bases, and 11 bases lay outside the gene matches. Germline V gene sequence: CDR1 KGHSH, CDR2 LQKENI. This CDR3 spans 18 amino acids. CDR3 in amino acids: CASSPFPGQREAQETQYF. In DNA form, the CDR3 reads TGTGCCAGCTCACCATTCCCTGGACAGCGGGAGGCCCAAGAGACCCAGTACTTC.

This clonotype has more than one count but fewer than ten. This chain links TRBV7-9 with TRBJ1-5; D remains unclear. Trimming pared 1 base from V and 6 bases from J, leaving 4 bases between. The CDR3 loop spans 12 amino acids. The V gene's germline CDR1 is SEHNR and CDR2 FQNEAQ (reference sequence). The CDR3: CASSLDGQPQHF. As DNA, the CDR3 is TGTGCCAGCAGCTTAGACGGTCAGCCCCAGCATTTT.

Concerning this clonotype itself: A read error may explain this, as a much larger clone is one base away. The chain couples TRBV7-9 to TRBJ2-1; D possibly uses TRBD1 or TRBD2 (5 bases each). The CDR3 contains 13 residues. The germline V and J ends were trimmed by 0 bases and 10 bases, with 10 bases remaining between them. CDR1 and CDR2 (germline): SEHNR, FQNEAQ (reference sequence). In DNA, the CDR3 is TGTGCCAGCAGCTTAGCCGGGGCCTACGAGCAGTTCTTC. Amino acids: CASSLAGAYEQFF.

The J gene is TRBJ2-1, the V gene TRBV12-3 or TRBV12-4, with TRBD2 identical over 9 bases. The CDR3 is 14 residues long. The J segment lost 8 bases and the V segment lost 6 bases, leaving 8 bases of the junction unmatched. In nucleotides, the CDR3 is TGTGCCAGCAGCCCGGGACTAGCAGGCCATGAGCAGTTCTTC. Residues: CASSPGLAGHEQFF.

The chain recombines TRBV28 with TRBJ2-1; 7 bases agree with TRBD2. The germline CDR1 and CDR2 sequences are MDHEN and SYDVKM. V dropped 6 bases and J dropped 6; count of bases not matched to a gene: 8. CDR3 length equals 14 residues. The CDR3 here is CASRSSGKVNEQFF. CDR3 sequence (DNA): TGTGCCAGCAGGTCTAGCGGTAAGGTCAATGAGCAGTTCTTC.

V is TRBV7-3 and J is TRBJ2-3; D might be TRBD2 (6 bases). Germline V gene sequence: CDR1 SGHTA, CDR2 FQGTGA. The CDR3 has 15 amino acids. V was trimmed by 1 base and J by 4 bases, leaving 12 bases between them. CDR3 sequence (DNA): TGTGCCAGCAGCTTAAGTGCGGGACGTCCAGATACGCAGTATTTT. Its translation is CASSLSAGRPDTQYF.

About this clonotype: A single base separates this from a much larger clone, so it may be a read error. The V gene is TRBV29-1, the J gene TRBJ2-1; D perhaps matches TRBD1 (5 bases). Germline V gives CDR1 SQVTM, CDR2 ANQGSEA. This CDR3 contains 15 residues. Between the trimmed V and J ends, which lost 3 bases and 5 bases, there was a span of 17 bases. The CDR3 loop is CSVDAQQGSHNEQFF. CDR3 bases: TGCAGCGTTGACGCCCAGCAGGGCTCGCACAATGAGCAGTTCTTC.

The rearrangement joins TRBV7-2 to TRBJ1-2, with D unclear. V was clipped by 5 bases and J by 7 bases, with 23 bases between them. The CDR3 has 16 amino acids. Per the germline V gene, CDR1 is SGHTA and CDR2 is FQGNSA. The CDR3 is CASSPAPLYKGSGYTF. Written as DNA, the CDR3 is TGTGCCAGCAGCCCCGCCCCGCTCTACAAGGGCAGTGGCTACACCTTC.

This sequence joins TRBV7-9 and TRBJ2-1; 12 nucleotides agree with TRBD2. CDR1 is SEHNR, CDR2 FQNEAQ, per germline (reference sequence). This CDR3 has 16 residues. Germline trimming cut 6 bases from V and 4 bases from J; bases unmatched to any gene: 7. CDR3 region: CASSSATSGGYNEQFF. The DNA of the CDR3 is TGTGCCAGCAGTTCCGCGACTAGCGGGGGATACAATGAGCAGTTCTTC.

The CDR3 reads CASNGNKGEDFTDTQYF. The DNA of the CDR3 is TGTGCCAGCAACGGAAACAAGGGGGAGGACTTCACAGATACGCAGTATTTT. This chain connects TRBV25-1 to TRBJ2-3; D possibly matches TRBD1 or TRBD2 (6 bases each). The V gene's germline CDR1 is MGHDK and CDR2 SYGVNS. This CDR3 spans 17 amino acids. Trimming stripped 7 bases from V and 2 bases from J, with 22 bases between.

V and J are TRBV28 and TRBJ2-3; D is uncertain. V lost 7 bases and J 8 bases, leaving 10 bases between the germline ends. The CDR3 spans 11 residues. Germline assignment: CDR1 MDHEN and CDR2 SYDVKM. This CDR3 reads CASKSGTTQYF. CDR3 sequence (DNA): TGTGCCAGCAAATCCGGAACTACGCAGTATTTT.

This clonotype occurred once. The chain carries TRBV2 and TRBJ2-5, with 7 nucleotides matching TRBD1. CDR3 length equals 12 residues. V dropped 7 bases and J dropped 5; count of bases not matched to a gene: 4. Germline V gene sequence: CDR1 SNHLY, CDR2 FYNNEI. CDR3 coding DNA: TGTGCCAGCAACCCCAGGGGGGAGACCCAGTACTTC. Translating gives CASNPRGETQYF.

V gene TRBV20-1 combines with J gene TRBJ1-2; D is unclear. The CDR3 sequence is 13 residues long. Trimming cost V 2 bases and J 0 bases, with 7 bases left between them. Germline CDR1 reads DFQATT; CDR2 reads SNEGSKA (reference sequence). CDR3 nucleotide sequence: TGCAGTGCTAGAAACGGAGCTAACTATGGCTACACCTTC. Translation: CSARNGANYGYTF.

The chain links TRBV27 to TRBJ2-1, with TRBD2 as a possible D gene (6 bases). This CDR3 has 13 amino acids. Between the trimmed V and J ends, which lost 4 bases and 14 bases, there was a span of 18 bases. CDR1 is MNHEY and CDR2 is SMNVEV in the germline V gene (reference sequence). This CDR3 reads CASSSVWREFEFF. The DNA for the CDR3 is TGTGCCAGCAGTTCAGTGTGGAGGGAATTTGAGTTCTTC.

The chain uses TRBV5-1 and TRBJ2-4, with D possibly being TRBD2 (5 bases). The J call may be in error: the DNA end matches TRBJ2-7 better. The CDR3 sequence is 19 residues long. The germline gives CDR1 SGHRS, CDR2 YFSETQ. CDR3 DNA sequence: TGCGCCAGCAGCTTGGTCGGGGTTTGGCGGCTGCTGAGCTCCTACGAGCAGTACTTC. Translation gives CASSLVGVWRLLSSYEQYF.